This T cell receptor (beta chain) was captured by sequencing in a study of CD8+CD57+ T cells in acquired aplastic anemia. Looking at the study overall: Sorted CD4+ and CD8+ cell DNA averaged around 3 ug. Overall study findings and caveats: Almost 30 CD8+ CDR3 sequences occurred in both the patients and the controls. Controls and patients did not differ significantly in CD8+ Simpson's diversity.

Sequencing involved patients with CD8+CD57+ cell expansion previously shown by flow cytometry. Each patient had severe acquired aplastic anemia. Looked up from germline, CDR1 is WSHSY and CDR2 is SAAADI. The CDR3 consists of 12 residues. V lost 0 bases to trimming and J lost 5 bases, with 2 bases between them. Profiling of TCR beta VDJ combinations and CDR3 sequences used genomic DNA as template. MiXCR, applied by TCRdb to the reads, yields one record per CDR3 protein. Counted here are about 180,000 distinct CDR3 sequences, around 60% occurring once; the ten biggest clones make up 40% to 50%. This clonotype came up a few times. No antigen is known for it.

The clonotype was recovered from a human donor with aplastic anemia. V usage is TRBV10-2 and J usage is TRBJ2-1; no reliable D call. The sequencing input was sorted CD4+, CD8+, or CD8+CD57+ T cells (not recorded which) from PBMCs. The CDR3 DNA follows: TGCGCCAGCAGTGAGTCCAACAATGAGCAGTTCTTC. This encodes CASSESNNEQFF.